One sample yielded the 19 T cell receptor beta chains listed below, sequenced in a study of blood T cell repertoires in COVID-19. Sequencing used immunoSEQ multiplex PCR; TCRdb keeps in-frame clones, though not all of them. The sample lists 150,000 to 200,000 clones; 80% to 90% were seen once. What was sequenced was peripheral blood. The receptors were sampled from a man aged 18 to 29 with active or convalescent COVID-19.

The CDR3 coding sequence is TGTGCCAGCAGGCACGACAGGGTAGAGACCCAGTACTTC. Protein: CASRHDRVETQYF. The chain uses TRBV12-3 or TRBV12-4 and TRBJ2-5, with 7 bases that match TRBD1. The CDR3 extends over 13 amino acids. Trimming took 6 bases from V and 4 from J; bases not matched to a gene: 5.

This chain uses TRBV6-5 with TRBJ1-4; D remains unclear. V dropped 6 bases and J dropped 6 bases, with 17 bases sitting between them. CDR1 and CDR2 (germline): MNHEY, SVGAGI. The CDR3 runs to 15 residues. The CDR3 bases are TGTGCCAGCAGCTATGCCGGGATGGTCGATGAAAAACTGTTTTTT. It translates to CASSYAGMVDEKLFF.

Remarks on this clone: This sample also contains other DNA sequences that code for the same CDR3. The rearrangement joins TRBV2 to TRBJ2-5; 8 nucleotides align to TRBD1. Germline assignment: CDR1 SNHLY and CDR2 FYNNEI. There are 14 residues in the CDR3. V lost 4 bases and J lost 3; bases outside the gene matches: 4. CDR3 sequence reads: CASSGLTGEETQYF. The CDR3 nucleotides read TGTGCCAGCAGTGGGCTGACAGGGGAAGAGACCCAGTACTTC.

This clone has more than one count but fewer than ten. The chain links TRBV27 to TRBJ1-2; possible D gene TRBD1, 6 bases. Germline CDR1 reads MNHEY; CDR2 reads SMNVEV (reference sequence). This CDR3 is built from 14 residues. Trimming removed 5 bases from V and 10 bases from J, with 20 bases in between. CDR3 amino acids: CASSPSGQGPLYTF. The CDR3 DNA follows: TGTGCCAGCAGTCCCTCGGGGCAGGGGCCACTCTACACCTTC.

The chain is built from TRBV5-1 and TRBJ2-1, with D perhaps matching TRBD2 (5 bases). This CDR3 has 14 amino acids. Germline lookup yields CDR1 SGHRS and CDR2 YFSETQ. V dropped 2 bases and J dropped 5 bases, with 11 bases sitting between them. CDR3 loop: CASSFGSEDNEQFF. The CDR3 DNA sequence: TGCGCCAGCAGCTTTGGTAGCGAAGACAATGAGCAGTTCTTC.

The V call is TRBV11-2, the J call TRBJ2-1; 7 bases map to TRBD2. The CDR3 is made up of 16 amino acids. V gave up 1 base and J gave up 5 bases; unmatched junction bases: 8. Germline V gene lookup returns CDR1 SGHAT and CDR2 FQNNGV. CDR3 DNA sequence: TGTGCCAGCAGCTTAGTGTCTAGCGGATTTAACAATGAGCAGTTCTTC. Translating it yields CASSLVSSGFNNEQFF.

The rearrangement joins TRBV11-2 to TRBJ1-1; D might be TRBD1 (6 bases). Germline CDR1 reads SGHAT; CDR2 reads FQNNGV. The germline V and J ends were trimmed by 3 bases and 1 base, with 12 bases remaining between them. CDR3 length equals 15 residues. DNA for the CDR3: TGTGCCAGCAGCTTGATGAGGGGGGGGAACACTGAAGCTTTCTTT. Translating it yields CASSLMRGGNTEAFF.

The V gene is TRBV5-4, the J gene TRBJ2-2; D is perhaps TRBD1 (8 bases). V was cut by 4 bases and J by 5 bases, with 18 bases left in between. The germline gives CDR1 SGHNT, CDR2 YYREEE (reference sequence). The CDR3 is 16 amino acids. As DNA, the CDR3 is TGTGCCAGCAGCCCGTTGTTACAGGGGGGGACCGGGGAGCTGTTTTTT. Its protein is CASSPLLQGGTGELFF.

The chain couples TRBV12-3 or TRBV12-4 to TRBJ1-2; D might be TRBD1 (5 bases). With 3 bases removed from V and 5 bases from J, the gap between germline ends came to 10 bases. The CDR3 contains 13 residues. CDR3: CASSLGQQYGYTF. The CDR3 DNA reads TGTGCCAGCAGTTTGGGGCAGCAGTATGGCTACACCTTC.

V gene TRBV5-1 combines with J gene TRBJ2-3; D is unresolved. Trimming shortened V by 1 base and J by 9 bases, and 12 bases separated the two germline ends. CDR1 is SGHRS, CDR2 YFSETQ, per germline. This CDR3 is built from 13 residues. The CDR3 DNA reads TGCGCCAGCAGCTTGCAGACCTCCGGGACGCAGTATTTT. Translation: CASSLQTSGTQYF.

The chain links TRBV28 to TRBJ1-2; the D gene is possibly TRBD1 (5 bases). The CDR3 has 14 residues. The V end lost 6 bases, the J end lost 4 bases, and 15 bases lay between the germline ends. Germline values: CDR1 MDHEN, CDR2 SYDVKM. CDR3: CASSPGGALYGYTF. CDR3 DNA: TGTGCCAGCAGCCCGGGTGGGGCCCTCTATGGCTACACCTTC.

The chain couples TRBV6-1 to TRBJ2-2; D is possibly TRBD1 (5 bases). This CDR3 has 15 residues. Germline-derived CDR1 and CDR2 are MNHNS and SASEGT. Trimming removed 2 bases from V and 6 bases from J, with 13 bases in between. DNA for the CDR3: TGTGCCAGCAGTGAACACGGGCAGGGCTCCGGGGAGCTGTTTTTT. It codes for CASSEHGQGSGELFF.

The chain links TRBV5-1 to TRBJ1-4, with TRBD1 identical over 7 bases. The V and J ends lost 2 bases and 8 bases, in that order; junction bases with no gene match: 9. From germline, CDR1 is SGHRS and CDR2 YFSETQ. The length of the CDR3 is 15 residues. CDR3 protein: CASSLTGTAEEKLFF. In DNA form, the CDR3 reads TGCGCCAGCAGCTTAACCGGGACAGCGGAAGAAAAACTGTTTTTT.

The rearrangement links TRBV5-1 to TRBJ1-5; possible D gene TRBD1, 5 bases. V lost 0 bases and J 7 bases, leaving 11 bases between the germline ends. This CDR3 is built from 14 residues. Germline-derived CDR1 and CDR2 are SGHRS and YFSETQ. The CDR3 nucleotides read TGCGCCAGCAGCTTGGAAGGAGGGGTGCAGCCCCAGCATTTT. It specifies CASSLEGGVQPQHF.

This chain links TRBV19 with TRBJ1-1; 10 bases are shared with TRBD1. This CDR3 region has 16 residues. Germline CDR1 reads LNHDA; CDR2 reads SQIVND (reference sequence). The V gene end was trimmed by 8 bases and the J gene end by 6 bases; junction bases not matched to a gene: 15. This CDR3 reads CASYVFSTGGMAEAFF. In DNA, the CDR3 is TGTGCCAGTTATGTTTTTTCGACAGGGGGCATGGCTGAAGCTTTCTTT.

This chain's CDR3 is CASRRGGPGANVLTF. In DNA, the CDR3 is TGTGCCAGCAGACGGGGGGGCCCGGGGGCCAACGTCCTGACTTTC. The rearrangement joins TRBV28 to TRBJ2-6; 8 bases are shared with TRBD2. J lost 4 bases, V lost 6 bases, and 5 bases had no gene match. Germline V lookup: CDR1 MDHEN, CDR2 SYDVKM. CDR3 length: 15 amino acids.

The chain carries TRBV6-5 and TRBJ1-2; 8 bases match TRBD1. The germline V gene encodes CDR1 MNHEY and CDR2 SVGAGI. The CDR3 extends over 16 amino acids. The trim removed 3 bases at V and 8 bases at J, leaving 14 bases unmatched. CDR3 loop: CASSYLPGQVLDGYTF. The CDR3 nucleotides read TGTGCCAGCAGTTATCTCCCGGGACAGGTCCTCGACGGCTACACCTTC.

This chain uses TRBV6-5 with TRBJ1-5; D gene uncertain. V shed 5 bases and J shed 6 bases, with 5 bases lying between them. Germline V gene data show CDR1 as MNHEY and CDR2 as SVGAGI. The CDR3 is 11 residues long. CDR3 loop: CASSTSQPQHF. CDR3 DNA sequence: TGTGCCAGCAGTACTAGTCAGCCCCAGCATTTT.

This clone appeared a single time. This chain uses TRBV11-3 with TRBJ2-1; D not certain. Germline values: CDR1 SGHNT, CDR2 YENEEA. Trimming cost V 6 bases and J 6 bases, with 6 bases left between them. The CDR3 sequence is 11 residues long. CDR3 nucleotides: TGTGCCAGCAGGCTAGTCAATGAGCAGTTCTTC. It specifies CASRLVNEQFF.